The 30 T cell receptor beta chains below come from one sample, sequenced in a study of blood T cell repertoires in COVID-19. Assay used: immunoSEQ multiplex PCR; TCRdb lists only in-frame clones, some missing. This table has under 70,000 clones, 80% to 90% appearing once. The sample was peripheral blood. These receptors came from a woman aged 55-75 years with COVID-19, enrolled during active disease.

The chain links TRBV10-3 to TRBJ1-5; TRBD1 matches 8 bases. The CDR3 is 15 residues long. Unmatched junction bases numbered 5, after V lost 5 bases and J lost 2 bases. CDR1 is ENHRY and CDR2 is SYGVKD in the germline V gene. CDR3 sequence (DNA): TGTGCCATCAGTCAAACGGGACAGGGCAATCAGCCCCAGCATTTT. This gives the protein CAISQTGQGNQPQHF.

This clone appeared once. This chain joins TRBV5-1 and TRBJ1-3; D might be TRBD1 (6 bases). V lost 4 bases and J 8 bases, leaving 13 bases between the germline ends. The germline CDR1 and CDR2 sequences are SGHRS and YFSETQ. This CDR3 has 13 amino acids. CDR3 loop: CASSKQGGDTIYF. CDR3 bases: TGCGCCAGCAGCAAACAGGGAGGGGACACCATATATTTT.

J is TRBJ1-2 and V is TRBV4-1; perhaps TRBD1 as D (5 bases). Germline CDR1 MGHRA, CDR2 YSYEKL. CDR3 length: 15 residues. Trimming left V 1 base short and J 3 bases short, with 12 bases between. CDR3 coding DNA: TGCGCCAGCAGCCAAGTAGGCGGGGGGGACTATGGCTACACCTTC. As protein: CASSQVGGGDYGYTF.

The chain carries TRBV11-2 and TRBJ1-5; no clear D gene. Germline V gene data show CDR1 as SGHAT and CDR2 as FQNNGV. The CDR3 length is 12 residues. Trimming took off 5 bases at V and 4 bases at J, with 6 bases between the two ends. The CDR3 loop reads CASSHINQPQHF. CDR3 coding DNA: TGTGCCAGCAGCCACATAAATCAGCCCCAGCATTTT.

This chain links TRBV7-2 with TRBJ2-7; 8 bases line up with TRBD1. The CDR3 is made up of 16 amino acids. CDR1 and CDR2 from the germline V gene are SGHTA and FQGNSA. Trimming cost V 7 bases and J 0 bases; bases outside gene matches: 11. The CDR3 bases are TGTGCCAGCACCTCTGGGGGCGGGACAGGCTCCTACGAGCAGTACTTC. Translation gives CASTSGGGTGSYEQYF.

CDR3: CASRGSGGTYNEQFF. The CDR3 DNA reads as TGTGCCAGCAGGGGGTCGGGGGGCACCTACAATGAGCAGTTCTTC. The V gene is TRBV6-6, the J gene TRBJ2-1; possible D gene TRBD2, 7 bases. Germline CDR1 reads MNHNY; CDR2 reads SVGAGI (reference sequence). Trimming removed 6 bases from V and 2 bases from J, with 14 bases in between. The CDR3 has 15 residues.

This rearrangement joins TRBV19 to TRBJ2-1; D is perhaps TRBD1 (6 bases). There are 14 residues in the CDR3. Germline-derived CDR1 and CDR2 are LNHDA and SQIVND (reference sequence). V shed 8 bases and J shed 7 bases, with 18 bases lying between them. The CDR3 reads CASHRRGQGNEQFF. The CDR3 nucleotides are TGTGCCAGTCATAGACGGGGCCAGGGGAATGAGCAGTTCTTC.

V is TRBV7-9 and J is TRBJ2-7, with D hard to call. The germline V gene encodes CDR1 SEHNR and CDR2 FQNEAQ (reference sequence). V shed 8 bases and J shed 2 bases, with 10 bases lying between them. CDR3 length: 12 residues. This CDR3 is CASWQVPYEQYF. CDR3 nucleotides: TGTGCCAGCTGGCAGGTTCCCTACGAGCAGTACTTC. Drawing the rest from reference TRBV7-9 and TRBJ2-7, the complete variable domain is DTGVSQNPRHKITKRGQNVTFRCDPISEHNRLYWYRQTLGQGPEFLTYFQNEAQLEKSRLLSDRFSAERPKGSFSTLEIQRTEQGDSAMYLCASWQVPYEQYFGPGTRLTVT.

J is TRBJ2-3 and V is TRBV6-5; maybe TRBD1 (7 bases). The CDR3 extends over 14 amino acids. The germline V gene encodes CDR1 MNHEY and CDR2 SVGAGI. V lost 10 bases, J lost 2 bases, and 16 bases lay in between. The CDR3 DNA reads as TGTGCCACTCGACAGGGAGGATTCACAGATACGCAGTATTTT. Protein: CATRQGGFTDTQYF.

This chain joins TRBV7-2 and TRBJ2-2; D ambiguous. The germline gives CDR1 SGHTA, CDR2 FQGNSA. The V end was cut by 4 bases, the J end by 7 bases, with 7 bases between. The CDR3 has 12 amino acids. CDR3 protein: CASSSFSGELFF. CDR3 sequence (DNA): TGTGCCAGCAGCTCATTTAGCGGGGAGCTGTTTTTT.

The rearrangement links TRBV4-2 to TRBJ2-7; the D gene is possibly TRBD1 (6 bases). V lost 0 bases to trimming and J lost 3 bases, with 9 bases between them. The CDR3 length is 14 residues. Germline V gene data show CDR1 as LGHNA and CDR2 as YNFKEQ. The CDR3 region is CASSQERGSYEQYF. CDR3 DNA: TGTGCCAGCAGCCAAGAAAGGGGGAGCTACGAGCAGTACTTC.

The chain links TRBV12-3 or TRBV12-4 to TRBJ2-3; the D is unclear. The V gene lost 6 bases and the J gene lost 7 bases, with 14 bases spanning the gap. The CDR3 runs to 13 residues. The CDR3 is CASRSFGDHTQYF. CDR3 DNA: TGTGCCAGCAGATCTTTCGGAGACCATACGCAGTATTTT.

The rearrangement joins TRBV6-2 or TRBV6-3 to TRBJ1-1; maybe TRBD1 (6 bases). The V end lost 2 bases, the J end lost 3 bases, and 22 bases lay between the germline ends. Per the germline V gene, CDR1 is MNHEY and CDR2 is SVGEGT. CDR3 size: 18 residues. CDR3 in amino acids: CASSYAYRAAGVDTEAFF. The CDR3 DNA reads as TGTGCCAGCAGTTACGCTTACAGGGCCGCGGGGGTGGACACTGAAGCTTTCTTT.

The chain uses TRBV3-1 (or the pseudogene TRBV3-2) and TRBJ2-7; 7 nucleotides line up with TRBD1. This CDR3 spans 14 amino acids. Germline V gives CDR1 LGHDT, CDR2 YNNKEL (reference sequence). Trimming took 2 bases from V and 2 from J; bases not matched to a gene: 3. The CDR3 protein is CASSQNTGAYEQYF. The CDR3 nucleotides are TGTGCCAGCAGCCAAAATACAGGGGCCTACGAGCAGTACTTC.

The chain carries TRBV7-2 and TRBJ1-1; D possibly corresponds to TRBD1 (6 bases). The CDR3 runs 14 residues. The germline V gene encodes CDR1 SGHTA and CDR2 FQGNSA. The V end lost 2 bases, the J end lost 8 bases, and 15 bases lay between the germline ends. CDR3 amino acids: CASSLQPKDSEAFF. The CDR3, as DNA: TGTGCCAGCAGCTTACAACCAAAGGACAGCGAAGCTTTCTTT.

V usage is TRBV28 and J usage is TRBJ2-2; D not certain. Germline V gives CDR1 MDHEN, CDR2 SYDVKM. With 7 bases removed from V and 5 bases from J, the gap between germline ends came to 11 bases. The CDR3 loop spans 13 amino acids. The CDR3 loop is CASITFGTGELFF. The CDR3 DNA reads TGTGCCAGCATTACCTTCGGGACCGGGGAGCTGTTTTTT.

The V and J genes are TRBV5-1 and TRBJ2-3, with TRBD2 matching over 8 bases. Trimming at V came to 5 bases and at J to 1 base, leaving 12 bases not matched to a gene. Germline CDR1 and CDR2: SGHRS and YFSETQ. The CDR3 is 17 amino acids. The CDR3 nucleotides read TGCGCCAGCAGTTCTCCAGGAAGCGGGGGAGGCACAGATACGCAGTATTTT. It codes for CASSSPGSGGGTDTQYF.

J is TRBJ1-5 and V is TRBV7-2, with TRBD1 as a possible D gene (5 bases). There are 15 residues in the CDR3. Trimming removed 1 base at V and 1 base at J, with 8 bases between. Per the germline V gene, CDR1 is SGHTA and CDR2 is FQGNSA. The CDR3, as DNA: TGTGCCAGCAGCTTAGTGGCAGGGAGCAATCAGCCCCAGCATTTT. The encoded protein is CASSLVAGSNQPQHF.

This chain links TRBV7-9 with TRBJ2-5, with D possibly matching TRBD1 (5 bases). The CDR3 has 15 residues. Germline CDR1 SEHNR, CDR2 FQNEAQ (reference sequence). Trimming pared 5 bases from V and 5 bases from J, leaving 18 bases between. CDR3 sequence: CASSLAAGIGETQYF. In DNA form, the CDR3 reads TGTGCCAGCAGCCTGGCGGCAGGGATAGGGGAGACCCAGTACTTC.

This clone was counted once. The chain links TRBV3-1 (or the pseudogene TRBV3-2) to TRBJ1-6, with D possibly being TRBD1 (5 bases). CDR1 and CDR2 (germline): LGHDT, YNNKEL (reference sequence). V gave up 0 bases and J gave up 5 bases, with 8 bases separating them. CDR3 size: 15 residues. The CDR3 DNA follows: TGTGCCAGCAGCCAAGACGGGGGACATAATTCACCCCTCCACTTT. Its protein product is CASSQDGGHNSPLHF.

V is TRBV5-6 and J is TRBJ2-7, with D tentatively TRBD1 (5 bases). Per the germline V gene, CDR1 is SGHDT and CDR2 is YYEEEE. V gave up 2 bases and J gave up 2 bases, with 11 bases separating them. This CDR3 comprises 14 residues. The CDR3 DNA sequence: TGTGCCAGCAGCTTAGTGGACATCGCCTACGAGCAGTACTTC. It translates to CASSLVDIAYEQYF.

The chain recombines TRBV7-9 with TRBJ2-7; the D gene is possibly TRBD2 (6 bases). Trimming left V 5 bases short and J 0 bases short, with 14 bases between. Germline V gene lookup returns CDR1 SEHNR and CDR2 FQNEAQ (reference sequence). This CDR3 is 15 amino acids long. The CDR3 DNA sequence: TGTGCCAGCAGCCCCAGTCTGACTAGCTCCTACGAGCAGTACTTC. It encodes CASSPSLTSSYEQYF. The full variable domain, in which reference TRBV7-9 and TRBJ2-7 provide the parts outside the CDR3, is DTGVSQNPRHKITKRGQNVTFRCDPISEHNRLYWYRQTLGQGPEFLTYFQNEAQLEKSRLLSDRFSAERPKGSFSTLEIQRTEQGDSAMYLCASSPSLTSSYEQYFGPGTRLTVT.

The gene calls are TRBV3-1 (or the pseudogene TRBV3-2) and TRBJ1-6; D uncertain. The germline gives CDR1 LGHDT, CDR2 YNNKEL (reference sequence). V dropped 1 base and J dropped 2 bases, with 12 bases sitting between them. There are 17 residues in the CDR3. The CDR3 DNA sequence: TGTGCCAGCAGCCAAGTTGCTGGGCGGGCCTATAATTCACCCCTCCACTTT. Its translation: CASSQVAGRAYNSPLHF.

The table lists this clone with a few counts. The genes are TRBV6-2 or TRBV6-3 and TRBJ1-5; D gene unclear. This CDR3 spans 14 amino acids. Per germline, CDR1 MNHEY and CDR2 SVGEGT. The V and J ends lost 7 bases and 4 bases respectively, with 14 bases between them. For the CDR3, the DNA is TGTGCCAGCACCCCCTCGGGGTATAATCAGCCCCAGCATTTT. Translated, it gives CASTPSGYNQPQHF.

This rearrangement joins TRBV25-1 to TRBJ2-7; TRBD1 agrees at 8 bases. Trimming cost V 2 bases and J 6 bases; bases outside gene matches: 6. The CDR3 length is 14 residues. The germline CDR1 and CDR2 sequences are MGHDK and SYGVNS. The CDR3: CASSEQGAPSEQYF. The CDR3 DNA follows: TGTGCCAGCAGTGAACAGGGGGCCCCTTCCGAGCAGTACTTC.

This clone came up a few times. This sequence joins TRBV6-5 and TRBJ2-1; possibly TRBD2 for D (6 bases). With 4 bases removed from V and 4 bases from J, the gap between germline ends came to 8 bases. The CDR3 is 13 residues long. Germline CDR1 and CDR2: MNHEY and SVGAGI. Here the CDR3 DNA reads TGTGCCAGCAGTTTCGGGACTTACAATGAGCAGTTCTTC. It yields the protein CASSFGTYNEQFF.

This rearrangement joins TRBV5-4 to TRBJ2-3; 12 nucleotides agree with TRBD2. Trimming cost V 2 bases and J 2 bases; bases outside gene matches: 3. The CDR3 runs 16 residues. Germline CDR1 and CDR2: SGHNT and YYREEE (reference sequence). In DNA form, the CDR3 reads TGTGCCAGCAGCTTAGGGACTAGCGGGTACACAGATACGCAGTATTTT. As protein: CASSLGTSGYTDTQYF. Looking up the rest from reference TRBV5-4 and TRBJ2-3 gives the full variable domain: ETGVTQSPTHLIKTRGQQVTLRCSSQSGHNTVSWYQQALGQGPQFIFQYYREEENGRGNFPPRFSGLQFPNYSSELNVNALELDDSALYLCASSLGTSGYTDTQYFGPGTRLTVL.

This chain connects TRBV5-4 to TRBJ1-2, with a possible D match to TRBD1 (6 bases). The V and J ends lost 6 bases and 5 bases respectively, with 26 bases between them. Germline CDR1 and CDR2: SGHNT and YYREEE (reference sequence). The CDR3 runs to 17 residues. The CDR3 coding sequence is TGTGCCAGCACCCCAAATATACTACAGGGAGGGAGGTATGGCTACACCTTC. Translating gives CASTPNILQGGRYGYTF.

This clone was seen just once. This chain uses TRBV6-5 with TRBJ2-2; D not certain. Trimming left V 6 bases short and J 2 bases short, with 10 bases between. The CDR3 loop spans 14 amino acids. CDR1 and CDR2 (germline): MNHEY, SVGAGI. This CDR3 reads CASRENTNTGELFF. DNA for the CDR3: TGTGCCAGCAGGGAGAACACCAACACCGGGGAGCTGTTTTTT.

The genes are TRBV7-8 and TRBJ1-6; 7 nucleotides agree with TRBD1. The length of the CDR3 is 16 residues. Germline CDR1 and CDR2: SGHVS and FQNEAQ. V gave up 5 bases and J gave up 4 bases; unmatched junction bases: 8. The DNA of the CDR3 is TGTGCCAGCAGCCTAAACGAGGGGGCTTATAATTCACCCCTCCACTTT. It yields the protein CASSLNEGAYNSPLHF. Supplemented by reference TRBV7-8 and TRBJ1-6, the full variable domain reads GAGVSQSPRYKVAKRGQDVALRCDPISGHVSLFWYQQALGQGPEFLTYFQNEAQLDKSGLPSDRFFAERPEGSVSTLKIQRTQQEDSAVYLCASSLNEGAYNSPLHFGNGTRLTVT.